This T cell receptor beta chain comes out of a study of molecular identifiers for immune sequencing clone quantification. Whole-study context: Naive CD8 cell RNA, from roughly 20,000 or 100,000 cells, was split five ways in replicates, with four sequenced.

Sequencing libraries of naive CD8 cells derived from roughly 20,000 to 1,000,000 sorted cells with 10%, 30% or 50% RNA. A CD8+CD4-CCR7+CD45RA+ gate was used to sort naive CD8 T cells. TCRdb independently ran MiXCR on the PCR reads; one entry per CDR3 protein. The sample consists of approximately 97,000 distinct CDR3 sequences, roughly a quarter of them appearing once. Germline V gene sequence: CDR1 MNHEY, CDR2 SMNVEV (reference sequence). Trimming left V 4 bases short and J 4 bases short, with 8 bases between. The CDR3 covers 13 residues. This clonotype was seen ten or more times. V is TRBV27 and J is TRBJ1-5, with D possibly TRBD1 on 5 matching bases. The clonotype originates from a human donor in good health. Some libraries in this study had Jurkat cell RNA spiked in. The specimen sequenced was naive CD8+ T cells from blood, with Jurkat cell RNA spiked in. Subset in this sample: FACS-sorted CD8+CD4-CCR7+CD45RA+ naive T cells. This CDR3 is CASSWDGNQPQHF. CDR3 in DNA: TGTGCCAGCAGTTGGGACGGAAATCAGCCCCAGCATTTT.